This T cell receptor (beta chain) emerged from a study of shared clonotypes between healthy human individuals. Study overall: CD4 naive and CD4 memory each took three plates per donor, while CD8 naive took two and CD8 memory one. Study-wide findings and caveats: Clonotypes shared by all four donors outscored non-shared clonotypes in generation probability.

At deep level, the assay was performed. The repertoire was sequenced with immunoSEQ multiplex PCR; TCRdb's copy has only in-frame clones and lacks some. Altogether some 900,000 clones are present, more than 75% being singletons, with the ten largest covering around 1.4%. CD4+ cells were split into CD45RA+ naive and CD45RA-negative memory subsets. The length of the CDR3 is 15 residues. Germline CDR1 is LGHNA and CDR2 is YSLEER. Trimming cost V 0 bases and J 3 bases, with 9 bases left between them. Comment on this clone: The antigen is unknown.

The receptor's source is a man between 18 and 29 years old in good health. The material sequenced was memory CD4+ T cells sorted from blood. This sample's subset: CD45RA-negative fraction. The gene calls are TRBV4-3 and TRBJ2-1, with D uncertain. CDR3 nucleotide sequence: TGCGCCAGCAGCCAAGAAGGTTGGAACTACAATGAGCAGTTCTTC. This encodes CASSQEGWNYNEQFF.